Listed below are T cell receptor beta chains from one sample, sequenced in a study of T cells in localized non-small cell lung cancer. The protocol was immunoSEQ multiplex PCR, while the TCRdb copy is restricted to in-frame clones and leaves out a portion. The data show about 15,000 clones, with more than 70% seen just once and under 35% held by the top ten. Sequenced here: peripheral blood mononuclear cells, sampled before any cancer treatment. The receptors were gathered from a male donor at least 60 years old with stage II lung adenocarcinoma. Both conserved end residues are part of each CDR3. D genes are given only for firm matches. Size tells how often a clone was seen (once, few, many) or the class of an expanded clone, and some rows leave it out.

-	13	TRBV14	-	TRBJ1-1	TGTGCCAGCAGCCGTGGCATGAACACTGAAGCTTTCTTT	CASSRGMNTEAFF
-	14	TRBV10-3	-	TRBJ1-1	TGTGCCATCAGTGAGATAGGCAAGAACACTGAAGCTTTCTTT	CAISEIGKNTEAFF
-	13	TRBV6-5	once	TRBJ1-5	TGTGCCAGCAGTTGGGGACCCAATCAGCCCCAGCATTTT	CASSWGPNQPQHF
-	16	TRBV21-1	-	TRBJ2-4	TGTGCCAGCAGCAAAGGCCACCGACAGGGTTCGAACATTCAGTACTTC	CASSKGHRQGSNIQYF
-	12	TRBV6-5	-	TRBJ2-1	TGTGCCACCGGGCGGGGAGGAAATGAGCAGTTCTTC	CATGRGGNEQFF
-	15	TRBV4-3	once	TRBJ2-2	TGCGCCAGCAGCCATGCTTGGACCAACACCGGGGAGCTGTTTTTT	CASSHAWTNTGELFF
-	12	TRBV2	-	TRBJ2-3	TGTGCCAGCAGTCTGAAGGGAGATACGCAGTATTTT	CASSLKGDTQYF
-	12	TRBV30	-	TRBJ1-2	TGTGCCTGGGGACTATTCCGAAACGGCTACACCTTC	CAWGLFRNGYTF
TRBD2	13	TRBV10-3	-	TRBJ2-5	TGTGCCATCAGGCTAGCGGGTCAAGAGACCCAGTACTTC	CAIRLAGQETQYF
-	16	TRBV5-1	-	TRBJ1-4	TGCGCCAGCAGCTTGGGGAGGTTTGCAACTAATGAAAAACTGTTTTTT	CASSLGRFATNEKLFF
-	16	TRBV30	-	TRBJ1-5	TGTGCCTGGAGTGAACGGGAGGTTTGGCCCGCCTTTCCCCAGCATTTT	CAWSEREVWPAFPQHF
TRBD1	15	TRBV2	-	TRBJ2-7	TGTGCCAGCATCCTCGGACAGGGGAGGGCCTACGAGCAGTACTTC	CASILGQGRAYEQYF
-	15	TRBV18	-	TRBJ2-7	TGTGCCAGCTCTCCACGGGGGCGGGATCCGTACGAGCAGTACTTC	CASSPRGRDPYEQYF
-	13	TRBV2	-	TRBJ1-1	TGTGCCAGCAAGTTCTGGGAGAACACTGAAGCTTTCTTT	CASKFWENTEAFF
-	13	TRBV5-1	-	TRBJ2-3	TGCGCCAGCAGCTTTGAGGTGGGGGATACGCAGTATTTT	CASSFEVGDTQYF
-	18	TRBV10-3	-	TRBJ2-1	TGTGCCATCAGTGAGCGCCCCCAGAATAGCGGAAGCTACAATGAGCAGTTCTTC	CAISERPQNSGSYNEQFF
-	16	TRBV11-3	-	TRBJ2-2	TGTGCCAGCAGCTTAACGGGACGGATGAACACCGGGGAGCTGTTTTTT	CASSLTGRMNTGELFF
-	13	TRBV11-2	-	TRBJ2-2	TGTGCCAGCAGCTTGGCGGTGGCGGAGGAGCTGTTTTTT	CASSLAVAEELFF
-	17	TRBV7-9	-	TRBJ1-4	TGTGCCAGCAGCTTAGGCAGCGGAGCTGCAACTAATGAAAAACTGTTTTTT	CASSLGSGAATNEKLFF
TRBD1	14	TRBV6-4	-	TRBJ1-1	TGTGCCAGCAGTGACTCTGACAGGGGCACTGAAGCTTTCTTT	CASSDSDRGTEAFF
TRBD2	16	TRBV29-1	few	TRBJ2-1	TGCAGCGTTGAAGATCGGGGCACTAGCGGGAGCAATGAGCAGTTCTTC	CSVEDRGTSGSNEQFF
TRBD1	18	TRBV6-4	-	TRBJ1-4	TGTGCCAGCAGTGACGAGTGGGACAGGGGCCTCCCTAGGGGAAAACTGTTTTTT	CASSDEWDRGLPRGKLFF
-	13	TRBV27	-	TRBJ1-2	TGTGCCAGCAGTTTAAGGTTTAACTATGGCTACACCTTC	CASSLRFNYGYTF
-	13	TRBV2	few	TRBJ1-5	TGTGCCAGCAGGAAGGACGGCAATCAGCCCCAGCATTTT	CASRKDGNQPQHF
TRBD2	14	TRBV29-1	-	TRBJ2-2	TGCAGCGTAATAGCGGGAGCGGGCACCGGGGAGCTGTTTTTT	CSVIAGAGTGELFF
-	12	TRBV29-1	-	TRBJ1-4	TGCAGCGTTGCTAGGAGCCCCTCGGAACTGTTTTTT	CSVARSPSELFF
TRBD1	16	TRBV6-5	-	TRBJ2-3	TGTGCCAGCAGTTCTCGGACAGGGGGAGGGACAGATACGCAGTATTTT	CASSSRTGGGTDTQYF
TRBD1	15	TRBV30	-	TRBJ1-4	TGTGCCTGGAGTGCGTTGGCAGGGGGACGAGAAAAACTGTTTTTT	CAWSALAGGREKLFF
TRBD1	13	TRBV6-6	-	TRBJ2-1	TGTGCCAGCCTCGGACAGGGTAGAAATGAGCAGTTCTTC	CASLGQGRNEQFF
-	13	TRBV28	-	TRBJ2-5	TGTGCCAGCAGTAACAGGGCGTTGAAGACCCAGTACTTC	CASSNRALKTQYF
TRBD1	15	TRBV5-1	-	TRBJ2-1	TGCGCCAGCAGCGCGCCAGGGGGATCCTACAATGAGCAGTTCTTC	CASSAPGGSYNEQFF
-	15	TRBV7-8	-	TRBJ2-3	TGTGCCAGCAGCCCCAAAGGAGGGTTGACAGATACGCAGTATTTT	CASSPKGGLTDTQYF
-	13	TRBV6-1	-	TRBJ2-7	TGTGCCAGCAGTAGCTTTGGGGGGTTGGAGCAGTACTTC	CASSSFGGLEQYF
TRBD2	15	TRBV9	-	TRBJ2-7	TGTGCCAGCAGCCCCGGACTAGCGGAAACCTACGAGCAGTACTTC	CASSPGLAETYEQYF
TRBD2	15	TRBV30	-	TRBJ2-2	TGTGCCTGGAGTCTGGCGGGAGGGTTCACCGGGGAGCTGTTTTTT	CAWSLAGGFTGELFF
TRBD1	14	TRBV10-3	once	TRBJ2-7	TGTGCCATCAGACAAGGGACAGGGGGCGCAGAGCAGTACTTC	CAIRQGTGGAEQYF
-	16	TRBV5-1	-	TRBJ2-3	TGCGCCAGCAGATTACTCACAGGGCCCGGAGCCGATACGCAGTATTTT	CASRLLTGPGADTQYF
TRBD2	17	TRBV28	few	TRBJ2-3	TGTGCCAGCACCCCTTCGGTCCCTAGCGGGAGGACAGATACGCAGTATTTT	CASTPSVPSGRTDTQYF
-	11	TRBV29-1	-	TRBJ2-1	TGCAGCGACGCCGGCGTGGATGAGCAGTTCTTC	CSDAGVDEQFF
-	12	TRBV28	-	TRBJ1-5	TGTGCCAGCACCACCTCAGGGCGGCCCCAGCATTTT	CASTTSGRPQHF
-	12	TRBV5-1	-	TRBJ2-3	TGCGCCAGCAGGGGGGATAGAGATACGCAGTATTTT	CASRGDRDTQYF
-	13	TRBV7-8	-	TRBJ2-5	TGTGCCAGCAGCTTAGGGCCTGGAGAGACCCAGTACTTC	CASSLGPGETQYF
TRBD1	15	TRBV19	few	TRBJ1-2	TGTGCCAGTAGCCCAGAGGGGACAGCTCGATATGGCTACACCTTC	CASSPEGTARYGYTF
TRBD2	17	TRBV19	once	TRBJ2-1	TGTGCCAGTAGTATAGGGGGACTAGCGGGATTGTATAATGAGCAGTTCTTC	CASSIGGLAGLYNEQFF
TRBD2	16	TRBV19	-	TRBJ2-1	TGTGCCAGTAGTAGGGCTAGCGGGAGTATTTACAATGAGCAGTTCTTC	CASSRASGSIYNEQFF
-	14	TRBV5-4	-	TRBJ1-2	TGTGCCAGCAGGCCTACGACGGAAATTTATGGCTACACCTTC	CASRPTTEIYGYTF
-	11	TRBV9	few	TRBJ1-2	TGTGCCAGCAGCGTCCCCTCTGGCTACACCTTC	CASSVPSGYTF
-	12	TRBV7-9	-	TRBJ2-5	TGTGCCAGCAGCTTTGAATTCCAGACCCAGTACTTC	CASSFEFQTQYF
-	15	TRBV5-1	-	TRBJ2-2	TGCGCCAGCAGCTTGGCAACGGTGAACACCGGGGAGCTGTTTTTT	CASSLATVNTGELFF
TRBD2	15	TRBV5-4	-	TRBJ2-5	TGTGCCAGCAGCTTCGGGACTAGCGAACGGGAGACCCAGTACTTC	CASSFGTSERETQYF
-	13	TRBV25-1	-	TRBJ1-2	TGTGCCAGCAGTGGTTTAAGTGTCTATGGCTACACCTTC	CASSGLSVYGYTF
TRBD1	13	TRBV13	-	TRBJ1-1	TGTGCCAGCAGCCCCCGGGACAGCCTTGAAGCTTTCTTT	CASSPRDSLEAFF
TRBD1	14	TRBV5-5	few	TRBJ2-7	TGTGCCAGCAGCACCAGACAGGGTTACTACGAGCAGTACTTC	CASSTRQGYYEQYF
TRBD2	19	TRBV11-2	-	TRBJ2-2	TGTGCCAGCAGCCCCTCCCGACTAGCGGGGACAGCGAACACCGGGGAGCTGTTTTTT	CASSPSRLAGTANTGELFF
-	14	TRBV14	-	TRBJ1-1	TGTGCCAGCAGCCAACGGGGTGCGGGGACTGAAGCTTTCTTT	CASSQRGAGTEAFF
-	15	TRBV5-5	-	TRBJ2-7	TGTGCCAGCAGCTTGTTTCAGGGGGGTTTCTACGAGCAGTACTTC	CASSLFQGGFYEQYF
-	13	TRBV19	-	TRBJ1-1	TGTGCCAGTAGTATCGGCAGGAACACTGAAGCTTTCTTT	CASSIGRNTEAFF
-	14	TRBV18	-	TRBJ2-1	TGTGCCAGCTCACCACCCGAGACTAGGATGTTTCAGTTCTTC	CASSPPETRMFQFF
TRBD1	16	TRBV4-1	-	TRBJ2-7	TGCGCCAGCAGCCTACGTCGAGCCGGGACAGGGGACGAGCAGTACTTC	CASSLRRAGTGDEQYF
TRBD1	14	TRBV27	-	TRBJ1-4	TGTGCCAGCAGTAAACAGGGGGCGGATGAAAAACTGTTTTTT	CASSKQGADEKLFF